These 10 T cell receptor beta chains originate from one sample sequenced in a study of T-cell reconstitution after alpha-beta-depleted transplantation in children. Library preparation (for TCRbeta) was performed with unique molecular identifiers. Each CDR3 protein gets one entry after TCRdb re-called the PCR reads with MiXCR. Here the sample spans 200,000 to 250,000 distinct CDR3 sequences, around 8% being singletons. Source: PBMCs, mostly from graft donor cells, taken 180 days after TCRalphabeta/CD19-depleted stem cell transplant. Receptor source: a male patient younger than 18 who had a stem cell transplant for acute lymphoblastic leukemia, so the T cells may come from the graft donor.

This clonotype was picked up many times. The V gene is TRBV29-1, the J gene TRBJ1-1; tentatively, D is TRBD1 (6 bases). Germline CDR1 and CDR2: SQVTM and ANQGSEA. Trimming cost V 6 bases and J 0 bases, with 17 bases left between them. The CDR3 totals 15 residues. The CDR3 reads CSVGRLQGMNTEAFF. In DNA form, the CDR3 reads TGCAGCGTGGGGCGGCTACAGGGTATGAACACTGAAGCTTTCTTT.

This clonotype was detected ten times or more. The J gene is TRBJ2-3, the V gene TRBV12-3 or TRBV12-4, with 7 bases matching TRBD2. V shed 3 bases, J shed 4 bases, and the junction held 19 bases outside the gene matches. This CDR3 spans 19 amino acids. Here the CDR3 DNA reads TGTGCCAGCAGTTTCGGGCGGGGGATCCCTCCTTCTGGCCCAGATACGCAGTATTTT. Its translation: CASSFGRGIPPSGPDTQYF.

This clonotype was recorded at least ten times. V usage is TRBV7-3 and J usage is TRBJ2-3, with D tentatively TRBD1 or TRBD2 (5 bases each). The CDR3 runs to 14 residues. The V end was cut by 5 bases, the J end by 4 bases, with 13 bases between. Germline V CDR1 and CDR2: SGHTA, FQGTGA. CDR3 loop: CASSSRDAPDTQYF. CDR3 coding DNA: TGTGCCAGCAGCAGTCGGGACGCCCCAGATACGCAGTATTTT.

In its sample, this clonotype was seen many times. The V call is TRBV7-9, the J call TRBJ2-1, with 8 bases lining up with TRBD1. Germline trimming cut 5 bases from V and 5 bases from J; bases unmatched to any gene: 8. The CDR3 runs to 15 residues. Germline-derived CDR1 and CDR2 are SEHNR and FQNEAQ (reference sequence). CDR3: CASSGRTGRNNEQFF. The CDR3 coding sequence is TGTGCCAGCAGCGGCCGGACAGGGAGAAACAATGAGCAGTTCTTC.

This clonotype was recorded at least ten times. This chain links TRBV20-1 with TRBJ2-7, with a tentative D call TRBD2 (5 bases). Germline loops: CDR1 DFQATT, CDR2 SNEGSKA (reference sequence). Trimming took 2 bases from V and 0 from J, leaving 11 bases between them. This CDR3 region has 14 residues. This CDR3 reads CSARRSGLSYEQYF. In DNA, the CDR3 is TGCAGTGCTAGAAGATCTGGACTCTCCTACGAGCAGTACTTC.

This clonotype was recorded at least ten times. Because the CDR3's place on the DNA is in doubt, the DNA is left out and the CDR3 is given as listed by TCRdb. The chain combines TRBV6-1 with TRBJ1-2; TRBD1 reflects the table's D call only, with no check against the DNA. Counting both end residues, the CDR3 totals 15 amino acids. Germline CDR1 is MNHNS and CDR2 is SASEGT. CDR3 protein: CASSFLWGQGDGYTF.

This clonotype has a count of ten or more. This chain joins TRBV28 and TRBJ1-1; 8 bases fit TRBD1. Germline V gene lookup returns CDR1 MDHEN and CDR2 SYDVKM. The CDR3 has 14 residues. V lost 5 bases, J lost 4 bases, and 6 bases stayed unmatched. Here the CDR3 reads CASSLRGLVTEAFF. The CDR3 coding sequence is TGTGCCAGCAGTCTCAGGGGGCTGGTCACTGAAGCTTTCTTT.

This clonotype was picked up many times. The CDR3 nucleotides are TGCAGCGTGGGAGACAGGGGCCACGAGCAGTACTTC. Translation: CSVGDRGHEQYF. This chain joins TRBV29-1 and TRBJ2-7; 8 bases align to TRBD1. Germline CDR1 is SQVTM and CDR2 is ANQGSEA. Trimming cost V 6 bases and J 5 bases; bases outside gene matches: 6. CDR3 length: 12 residues.

This clonotype showed up many times. The chain has TRBV27 and TRBJ2-3; TRBD2 matches 7 bases. This CDR3 has 14 residues. Per the germline V gene, CDR1 is MNHEY and CDR2 is SMNVEV (reference sequence). The ends lost 4 bases at V and 6 bases at J; junction bases unmatched: 7. The CDR3 DNA sequence: TGTGCCAGCAGTTCTCGACTAGCAGCGGATACGCAGTATTTT. Its protein product is CASSSRLAADTQYF.

This clonotype came up once. A read error may be the cause here, since a much bigger clone is one base away. V is TRBV29-1 and J is TRBJ1-2; D might be TRBD1 (5 bases). V was pared by 5 bases and J by 8 bases, with 15 bases between. The CDR3 spans 12 residues. Germline loops: CDR1 SQVTM, CDR2 ANQGSEA. CDR3 sequence: CSVPTAGVGYTF. The CDR3, as DNA: TGCAGCGTTCCGACAGCGGGCGTCGGCTACACCTTC.